The clone carrying this T cell receptor (beta chain) was detected a few times. Its antigen is not known. The sample originates from a study of beta chain features in type 1 diabetes. Whole-study results and caveats: Within each of all four CD4+ subsets, Type 1 diabetes patients had TCRB CDR3s that were moderately but significantly shorter.

Reverse transcription of all isolated RNA meant that expressed TCRB transcripts were sequenced. This table comes from immunoSEQ multiplex PCR, and its TCRdb copy is limited to in-frame clones, with some not included. This table holds about 53,000 clones, just under 65% found once. In germline, CDR1 is SGHTA, CDR2 FQGNSA. The CDR3 is 15 residues long. After removal of 5 bases from V and 1 base from J, the junction contained 6 bases not matched to a gene. The rearrangement links TRBV7-2 to TRBJ2-3, with TRBD2 matching 7 bases. Sequenced input: stem cell memory CD4+ T cells from blood. The sequence was obtained from a young woman with type 1 diabetes. CDR3 nucleotide sequence: TGTGCCAGCAGCGGAGCGGGATATCGCACAGATACGCAGTATTTT. Amino acids: CASSGAGYRTDTQYF.